This TCR beta chain was sequenced for a study of blood T cell repertoires in COVID-19 (TCRdb year 2020). Regarding the study in general: Samples covering the acute and convalescent phases of COVID-19 were provided by collaborators in the United States, Italy and Spain. Samples came from the ongoing ImmuneRACE study (first 160 participants) plus 1,254 subjects from 6 global collaborators. The material from the prospective study consisted of cDNA or gDNA derived from T cells, B-cell-depleted T cells, or PBMCs. Subjects who had been exposed to COVID-19, were actively infected with it, or had recovered from it provided the deeply sampled blood TCRbeta repertoires that made up the dataset. Where HLA class I and class II types were available, the types were taken from metadata supplied by the sample provider, not from assay-based typing. The repertoires were released in a freely available public database meant as a resource for research on the immune response to SARS-CoV-2. A de-identified subject ID, COVID-19 status, age in years and sex were almost always included in the sample metadata. What the research found in general, with its limitations: Clinical and demographic metadata were provided uncurated, with the amount varying by source and participant.

On this clone: Its antigen remains unidentified. Base qualities are not at hand, and no much larger clone is one base apart.

Participants in the prospective study were aged roughly 18 to 100 years, lived in some 24 United States geographic areas, and enrolled through a virtual design. To assign participants to cohorts, the prospective study relied on clinical history that participants themselves reported in a screening survey and a study questionnaire. Recovered participants in ImmuneRACE Cohort 3 were defined as having two consecutive negative NP/OP PCR tests, clearance from a healthcare professional, or resolution of symptoms. Mobile phlebotomists in the prospective study collected whole blood, serum and a nasopharyngeal or oropharyngeal swab from every participant. Over an approximately 2-month period, participants in the prospective study had the option of providing additional blood draws and questionnaires. Prospective study blood samples were shipped either frozen or at room temperature before DNA extraction. TCRbeta CDR3 regions were amplified from genomic DNA by means of the immunoSEQ Assay, a bias-controlled multiplex PCR. The paper's processing steps were these. The number of nucleated cells in each sample was estimated from the amplification of reference gene primers within the assay. Sequence reads were collapsed and filtered to measure the absolute abundance of every unique TCRbeta CDR3 rearrangement. For each sample, productive Simpson clonality was calculated as the square root of Simpson's diversity index over productive rearrangements. Imported from immuneACCESS, the table was reduced by TCRdb to in-frame sequences with V and J called. These copies leave out some clones; in studies compared against another copy, an unresolved V gene accounts for under half, and the cause of the remainder is not known. For V, J and clone size, that table is used; D and trimming come from the DNA. The sample includes 100,000 or so clones, with 80% to 90% observed a single time. Together, the top ten hold roughly 2.7% of the sample.

This sequence was found in a woman aged 50 to 65 who had recovered from COVID-19. Material for sequencing was PBMCs or T cells enriched from blood (not recorded which).

The nucleotides are TGCGCCAGCAGCCAAGAGAGCAGCCGGGACACCATCTACAATGAGCAGTTCTTC. It specifies CASSQESSRDTIYNEQFF. Rearrangement joined TRBV4-1 to TRBJ2-1; TRBD1 is a weak D gene call, 6 bases matching. Deletion took 0 bases off V and 3 bases off J, with a span of 18 bases between the germline ends. From the germline V gene, CDR1 is MGHRA and CDR2 is YSYEKL. From cysteine to phenylalanine, the CDR3 is 18 amino acids long. Just CDR3 DNA is preserved here, 54 bases in frame from base 1.